The sequence of this T cell receptor (beta chain) was determined in a study of T-cell reconstitution after alpha-beta-depleted transplantation in children. Study findings and constraints: Newly produced T cells mostly accounted for T-cell counts and diversity one year post-transplant. Surviving recipient T cells and thymic progenitors produced the high day-60 TCRbeta diversity seen in some patients. Alpha-beta T cells about two months after transplant reportedly derived from several hundred expanded graft clones.

A few counts support this clonotype. Its antigen is not known. Germline assignment: CDR1 SGHTA and CDR2 FQGNSA. V lost 4 bases to trimming and J lost 1 base, with 15 bases between them. CDR3 length equals 16 residues. A library of TCRbeta sequences, prepared with unique molecular identifiers, was generated. TCRdb re-derived calls from the PCR reads in MiXCR, one entry per CDR3 protein. This sample has 200,000 or so distinct CDR3 sequences, with approximately 6.9% found just once. This sequence joins TRBV7-2 and TRBJ2-3, with D perhaps TRBD2 (5 bases). This sequence originates from a boy between 2 and 10 years old with acute lymphoblastic leukemia, due to receive a stem cell transplant. This sample comprised PBMCs, obtained before TCRalphabeta/CD19-depleted stem cell transplant. CDR3 sequence (DNA): TGTGCCAGCAGCTCAGACCTATGGACTGGCACAGATACGCAGTATTTT. It is translated as CASSSDLWTGTDTQYF.